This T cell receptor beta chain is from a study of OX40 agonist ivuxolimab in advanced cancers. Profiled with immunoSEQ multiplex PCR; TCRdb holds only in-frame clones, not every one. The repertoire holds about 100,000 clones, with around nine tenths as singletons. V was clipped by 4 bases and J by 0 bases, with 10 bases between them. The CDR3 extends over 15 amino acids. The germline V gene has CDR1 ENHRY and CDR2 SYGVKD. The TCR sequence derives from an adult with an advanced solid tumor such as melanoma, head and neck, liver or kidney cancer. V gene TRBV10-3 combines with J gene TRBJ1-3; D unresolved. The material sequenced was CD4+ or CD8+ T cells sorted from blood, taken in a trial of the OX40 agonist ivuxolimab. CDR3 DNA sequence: TGTGCCATCAGTGTTGGAGCCAACTCTGGAAACACCATATATTTT. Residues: CAISVGANSGNTIYF.